These 18 T cell receptor beta chains share one sample of origin, sequenced in a study of T cells after yellow fever vaccination. Each CDR3 protein gets one entry after TCRdb re-called the 5' RACE reads with MiXCR. Found here are about 400,000 distinct CDR3 sequences, 6.2% of them singletons; the top ten hold 15%. The starting material was PBMCs, obtained 5 days after the yellow fever booster vaccination. The receptors derive from a man younger than 45 who received the YFV17D yellow fever vaccine.

This clonotype showed up many times. The chain combines TRBV20-1 with TRBJ2-1, with D perhaps given as TRBD1 or TRBD2 (7 bases each). The V gene lost 5 bases and the J gene lost 1 base, with 21 bases spanning the gap. Per germline, CDR1 DFQATT and CDR2 SNEGSKA (reference sequence). The length of the CDR3 is 17 residues. For the CDR3, the DNA is TGCAGTGCTCTTGGGCTAGCGGCCAGGGGGTCCTACAATGAGCAGTTCTTC. Its protein product is CSALGLAARGSYNEQFF.

This clonotype was recorded a few times. The rearrangement joins TRBV6-2 or TRBV6-3 to TRBJ2-3; 8 bases line up with TRBD1. The V gene's germline CDR1 is MNHEY and CDR2 SVGEGT. The CDR3 contains 16 residues. The V and J ends lost 0 bases and 4 bases, in that order; junction bases with no gene match: 6. CDR3 sequence: CASSYSTSGGADTQYF. CDR3 nucleotides: TGTGCCAGCAGTTACTCGACCTCAGGGGGCGCAGATACGCAGTATTTT.

V and J are TRBV18 and TRBJ2-1; the match to TRBD2 covers 15 bases. Germline assignment: CDR1 KGHSH and CDR2 LQKENI. With V trimmed by 0 bases and J by 2 bases, 8 bases remained unmatched. CDR3 size: 20 residues. The CDR3 DNA follows: TGTGCCAGCTCACCACCTGTTCTGGGACTAGCGGGAGGCACCTACAATGAGCAGTTCTTC. Its protein is CASSPPVLGLAGGTYNEQFF.

The chain links TRBV6-5 to TRBJ1-6; D perhaps matches TRBD1 (5 bases). Deletions cut 4 bases from V and 0 bases from J, with 10 bases between. This CDR3 contains 16 residues. The germline CDR1 and CDR2 sequences are MNHEY and SVGAGI. The CDR3 sequence: CASSWGGSSYNSPLHF. As DNA, the CDR3 is TGTGCCAGCAGTTGGGGGGGGAGCTCCTATAATTCACCCCTCCACTTT.

The chain combines TRBV7-9 with TRBJ2-3; D might be TRBD2 (5 bases). This CDR3 spans 11 amino acids. Germline CDR1 is SEHNR and CDR2 is FQNEAQ (reference sequence). V dropped 4 bases and J dropped 12 bases, with 11 bases sitting between them. As DNA, the CDR3 is TGTGCCAGCAGCTCTTCGGACTTCCAGTATTTT. This codes for CASSSSDFQYF.

This clonotype was seen a handful of times. CDR3: CASSFSVSTDTQYF. CDR3 nucleotide sequence: TGTGCCAGCAGCTTCTCAGTTAGCACAGATACGCAGTATTTT. This sequence joins TRBV7-6 and TRBJ2-3; no firm D call. The CDR3 runs to 14 residues. Trimming stripped 3 bases from V and 0 bases from J, with 7 bases between. Germline V gives CDR1 SGHVS, CDR2 FNYEAQ.

This clonotype was observed at least ten times. This sequence joins TRBV24-1 and TRBJ2-7, with 12 nucleotides matching TRBD2. The germline CDR1 and CDR2 sequences are KGHDR and SFDVKD. The J segment lost 8 bases and the V segment lost 3 bases, leaving 10 bases of the junction unmatched. The length of the CDR3 is 16 residues. In DNA, the CDR3 is TGTGCCACCAGTGATCATCGGACTAGCGGGGCCTCCCAGCAGTACTTC. This gives the protein CATSDHRTSGASQQYF.

This clonotype was seen ten or more times. The rearrangement uses TRBV20-1 and TRBJ2-7, with 13 bases aligning to TRBD2. CDR3 length: 16 amino acids. Per germline, CDR1 DFQATT and CDR2 SNEGSKA (reference sequence). Losses at the gene ends were 6 bases for V and 3 bases for J; bases not matched to a gene: 11. CDR3 bases: TGCAGTGCCCGACTAGCGGGAGGTTCTCTCGACTACGAGCAGTACTTC. It translates to CSARLAGGSLDYEQYF.

The chain links TRBV20-1 to TRBJ2-2; the D is unclear. This CDR3 spans 15 amino acids. The germline V gene has CDR1 DFQATT and CDR2 SNEGSKA (reference sequence). Trimming left V 0 bases short and J 6 bases short, with 14 bases between. The CDR3 loop is CSARDLSRVPGELFF. As DNA, the CDR3 is TGCAGTGCTAGAGATTTGTCTAGGGTGCCCGGGGAGCTGTTTTTT.

Regarding this clonotype: Given a much more abundant clone one base away, this may be a read error. This rearrangement joins TRBV20-1 to TRBJ2-6, with D possibly called TRBD1 or TRBD2 (6 bases each). This CDR3 has 13 amino acids. CDR1 and CDR2 from the germline V gene are DFQATT and SNEGSKA (reference sequence). CDR3 amino acids: CSASGSGANVPTF. The CDR3 nucleotides read TGCAGTGCTTCAGGGTCGGGGGCCAACGTCCCGACTTTC.

The chain is built from TRBV7-2 and TRBJ2-1; maybe TRBD1 (5 bases). Germline CDR1 and CDR2: SGHTA and FQGNSA. The CDR3 totals 14 residues. V shed 3 bases and J shed 4 bases, with 10 bases lying between them. The CDR3 sequence: CASSLSGQYNEQFF. In nucleotides, the CDR3 is TGTGCCAGCAGCTTGTCAGGACAATACAATGAGCAGTTCTTC.

This clonotype has at least ten counts. This rearrangement joins TRBV9 to TRBJ2-1; TRBD1 agrees at 7 bases. Germline loops: CDR1 SGDLS, CDR2 YYNGEE. There are 18 residues in the CDR3. V shed 0 bases, J shed 8 bases, and the junction held 17 bases outside the gene matches. The CDR3 reads CASSVEDPGTEDGDEQFF. The CDR3 DNA reads as TGTGCCAGCAGCGTAGAGGATCCGGGGACAGAGGACGGGGATGAGCAGTTCTTC.

This chain uses TRBV7-6 with TRBJ2-1, with D possibly being TRBD1 or TRBD2 (5 bases each). CDR3 length equals 15 residues. V gave up 0 bases and J gave up 4 bases, with 10 bases separating them. The germline gives CDR1 SGHVS, CDR2 FNYEAQ. The CDR3: CASSLARGVYNEQFF. DNA for the CDR3: TGTGCCAGCAGCTTAGCGCGAGGGGTTTACAATGAGCAGTTCTTC.

This clonotype was counted many times. The chain uses TRBV7-2 and TRBJ2-1; 10 bases agree with TRBD1. The trim removed 3 bases at V and 4 bases at J, leaving 3 bases unmatched. The CDR3 sequence is 15 residues long. In germline, CDR1 is SGHTA, CDR2 FQGNSA. This CDR3 is CASSFGQGGYNEQFF. CDR3 nucleotides: TGTGCCAGCAGCTTCGGACAGGGGGGGTACAATGAGCAGTTCTTC.

The sample holds many counts of this clonotype. The V call is TRBV7-2, the J call TRBJ2-1; 9 bases match TRBD1. Germline loops: CDR1 SGHTA, CDR2 FQGNSA. With V trimmed by 5 bases and J by 6 bases, 8 bases remained unmatched. CDR3 length: 15 residues. Here the CDR3 DNA reads TGTGCCAGCAGCCTGGACAGGGGCGTCCCCAATGAGCAGTTCTTC. Amino acid sequence: CASSLDRGVPNEQFF. Filled out from reference TRBV7-2 and TRBJ2-1, the complete variable domain reads GAGVSQSPSNKVTEKGKDVELRCDPISGHTALYWYRQSLGQGLEFLIYFQGNSAPDKSGLPSDRFSAERTGGSVSTLTIQRTQQEDSAVYLCASSLDRGVPNEQFFGPGTRLTVL.

This clonotype was detected a few times. V gene TRBV27 combines with J gene TRBJ1-6, with 7 bases matching TRBD1. Germline V gene lookup returns CDR1 MNHEY and CDR2 SMNVEV (reference sequence). The CDR3 has 17 residues. J lost 0 bases, V lost 6 bases, and 8 bases had no gene match. Here the CDR3 DNA reads TGTGCCAGCAGGAGGGAGGGGGCGATCTCCTATAATTCACCCCTCCACTTT. It codes for CASRREGAISYNSPLHF.

The chain combines TRBV18 with TRBJ2-1; unclear D gene. Looked up from germline, CDR1 is KGHSH and CDR2 is LQKENI. This CDR3 comprises 15 residues. Deletions cut 3 bases from V and 3 bases from J, with 12 bases between. The DNA of the CDR3 is TGTGCCAGCTCACCCCCCGTGGAAGGCTACAATGAGCAGTTCTTC. Residues: CASSPPVEGYNEQFF.

This clonotype came up a few times. The chain couples TRBV7-2 to TRBJ1-1; D unclear. Trimming cost V 5 bases and J 8 bases, with 15 bases left between them. Looked up from germline, CDR1 is SGHTA and CDR2 is FQGNSA. The CDR3 has 13 residues. In DNA form, the CDR3 reads TGTGCCAGCAGCCCCGTCTTGGGAGTCGAAGCTTTCTTT. Residues: CASSPVLGVEAFF.